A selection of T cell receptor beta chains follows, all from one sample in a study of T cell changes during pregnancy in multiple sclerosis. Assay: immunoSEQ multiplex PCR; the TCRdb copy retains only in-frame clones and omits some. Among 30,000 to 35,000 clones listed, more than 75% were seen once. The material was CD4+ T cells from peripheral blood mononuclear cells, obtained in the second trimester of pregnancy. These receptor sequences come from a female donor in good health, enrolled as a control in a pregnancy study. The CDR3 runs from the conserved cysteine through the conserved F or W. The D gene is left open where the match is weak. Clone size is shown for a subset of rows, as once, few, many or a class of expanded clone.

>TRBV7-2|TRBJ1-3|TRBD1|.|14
TGTGCCAGCAGCCCGACAGGGTCTGGAAACACCATATATTTT
CASSPTGSGNTIYF
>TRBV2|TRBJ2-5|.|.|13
TGTGCCAGCAGTAGACAAGCCCAAGAGACCCAGTACTTC
CASSRQAQETQYF
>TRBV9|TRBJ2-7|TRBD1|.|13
TGTGCCAGCAGCGTGGGACAGGGGGCGGTGCAGTACTTC
CASSVGQGAVQYF
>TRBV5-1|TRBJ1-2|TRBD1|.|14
TGCGCCAGCAGCACTGGACAGGGGGAACATGGCTACACCTTC
CASSTGQGEHGYTF
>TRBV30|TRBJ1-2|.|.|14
TGTGCCTGGAGTGTAAATCAGGGCGTATATGGCTACACCTTC
CAWSVNQGVYGYTF
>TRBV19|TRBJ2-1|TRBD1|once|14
TGTGCCAGTAGTTCCGGACAGGTTTTCAATGAGCAGTTCTTC
CASSSGQVFNEQFF
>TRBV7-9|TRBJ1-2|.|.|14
TGTGCCAGCAGCTTAGGTCTGGGGGACTCTGGCTACACCTTC
CASSLGLGDSGYTF
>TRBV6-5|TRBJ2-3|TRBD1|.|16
TGTGCCAGCAGTTACTCGGGACAGGCGTTAACAGATACGCAGTATTTT
CASSYSGQALTDTQYF
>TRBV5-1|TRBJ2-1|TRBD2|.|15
TGCGCCAGCAGCTTGGAACTAGCGGGAGCTGGGGAGCAGTTCTTC
CASSLELAGAGEQFF
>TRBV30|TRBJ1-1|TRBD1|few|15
TGTGCCTGGAGTACGACAGGGGTGGGGAACACTGAAGCTTTCTTT
CAWSTTGVGNTEAFF
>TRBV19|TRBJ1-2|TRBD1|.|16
TGTGCCAGTAGTAGACCGACAGGGGCCTTTAACTATGGCTACACCTTC
CASSRPTGAFNYGYTF
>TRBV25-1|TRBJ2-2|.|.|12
TGTGCCAGCAGTGGTGTAGCTAGGGAGCTGTTTTTT
CASSGVARELFF
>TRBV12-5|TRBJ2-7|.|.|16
TGTGCTAGTGGTTTGGTGGTCGGGGGACAGCCCTACGAGCAGTACTTC
CASGLVVGGQPYEQYF
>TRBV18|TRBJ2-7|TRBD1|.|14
TGTGCCAGTTCACTGGGGACAGGGGCCTACGAGCAGTACTTC
CASSLGTGAYEQYF
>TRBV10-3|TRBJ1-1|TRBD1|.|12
TGTGCCACCAGTCCCCGGGACAGGGAAGCTTTCTTT
CATSPRDREAFF
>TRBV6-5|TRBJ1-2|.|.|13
TGTGCCAGCAGTTACTCGACAGCCTATGGCTACACCTTC
CASSYSTAYGYTF
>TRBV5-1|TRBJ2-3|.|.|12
TGCGCCAGCAGCTCCGGCACAGATACGCAGTATTTT
CASSSGTDTQYF
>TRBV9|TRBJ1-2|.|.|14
TGTGCCAGCAGCGTAGCCGGGGGGACTTATTCCTACACCTTC
CASSVAGGTYSYTF
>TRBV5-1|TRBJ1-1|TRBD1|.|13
TGCGCCAGCAGCCCAACAGGGGGTAATGAAGCTTTCTTT
CASSPTGGNEAFF
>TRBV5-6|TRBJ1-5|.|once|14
TGTGCCAGCAGCTTTGGGGGGGAGGATCAGCCCCAGCATTTT
CASSFGGEDQPQHF
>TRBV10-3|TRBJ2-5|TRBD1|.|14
TGTGCCATCAGTCCCTCGACAGGGCAAGAGACCCAGTACTTC
CAISPSTGQETQYF
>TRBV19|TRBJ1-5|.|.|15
TGTGCCAGTAGAAGCGGAGATTATAGCAATCAGCCCCAGCATTTT
CASRSGDYSNQPQHF